The rows below give T cell receptor beta chains drawn from one sample of a study of blood T cell repertoires in COVID-19. Produced via immunoSEQ multiplex PCR; TCRdb's table is partial and in-frame only. The profile shows a few hundred thousand clones, 70% to 90% of them singletons. Sequenced material: PBMCs or T cells enriched from blood (not recorded which). The receptors stem from a woman aged 40-49 years with acute COVID-19. Each CDR3 is given with its conserved first and last residue. A D gene is named only where the DNA matches it firmly. Expanded clones are given a class, and other clones once, few, many or no size at all.

TRBV7-2,-,TRBJ1-1,-,CASSSRPGMDTEAFF,TGTGCCAGCAGCTCCCGTCCGGGGATGGACACTGAAGCTTTCTTT
TRBV5-6,-,TRBJ1-2,-,CASSLVGQGYGYTF,TGTGCCAGCAGCTTGGTCGGTCAGGGCTATGGCTACACCTTC
TRBV14,-,TRBJ1-3,-,CASSRGHSGNTIYF,TGTGCCAGCAGCCGGGGACATAGTGGAAACACCATATATTTT
TRBV28,-,TRBJ2-5,-,CASSRQETQYF,TGTGCCAGCAGCCGCCAAGAGACCCAGTACTTC
TRBV6-5,-,TRBJ2-7,-,CASRSSSTTPYEQYF,TGTGCCAGCAGGAGCTCCTCGACTACTCCCTACGAGCAGTACTTC
TRBV3-1/TRBV3-2,-,TRBJ1-3,once,CASRLDSLYGNTIYF,TGTGCCAGCAGGCTGGACAGTCTTTATGGAAACACCATATATTTT
TRBV15,TRBD2,TRBJ2-1,-,CATSRDASGGPYNEQFF,TGTGCCACCAGCAGAGACGCTAGCGGGGGACCCTACAATGAGCAGTTCTTC
TRBV7-9,TRBD1,TRBJ2-7,-,CASSPRTGTSEQYF,TGTGCCAGCAGCCCCCGGACAGGAACTTCCGAGCAGTACTTC
TRBV2,-,TRBJ2-1,-,CASRTTSYNEQFF,TGTGCCAGCAGGACGACATCCTACAATGAGCAGTTCTTC
TRBV5-6,TRBD2,TRBJ2-3,-,CASSLGFGTRDTQYF,TGTGCCAGCAGCTTGGGGTTTGGGACTAGAGATACGCAGTATTTT
TRBV6-5,-,TRBJ1-2,-,CASRQGGVRGYTF,TGTGCCAGCAGACAAGGGGGGGTGCGGGGCTACACCTTC
TRBV3-1/TRBV3-2,-,TRBJ1-1,-,CASSLKRGDTEAFF,TGTGCCAGCAGCCTGAAGCGAGGCGACACTGAAGCTTTCTTT
TRBV4-2,-,TRBJ2-5,-,CASSQGTSQETQYF,TGTGCCAGCAGCCAAGGAACTAGCCAAGAGACCCAGTACTTC
TRBV4-2,TRBD2,TRBJ2-2,once,CASTPSGSTGTNTGELFF,TGTGCCAGCACCCCTAGCGGGAGCACTGGAACGAACACCGGGGAGCTGTTTTTT
TRBV19,TRBD1,TRBJ1-2,once,CASTVRQGADGYTF,TGTGCCAGTACCGTACGACAGGGGGCAGATGGCTACACCTTC
TRBV7-9,TRBD1,TRBJ1-2,-,CASSPGQGAYYGYTF,TGTGCCAGCAGCCCGGGACAGGGGGCCTACTATGGCTACACCTTC
TRBV3-1/TRBV3-2,TRBD1,TRBJ1-5,-,CASSQAGTGGNQPQHF,TGTGCCAGCAGCCAAGCCGGGACAGGGGGCAATCAGCCCCAGCATTTT
TRBV10-3,TRBD1,TRBJ1-5,once,CAISESGTGGQPQHF,TGTGCCATCAGTGAGTCGGGGACAGGGGGTCAGCCCCAGCATTTT
TRBV2,-,TRBJ2-1,once,CASQIRGGRVLNEQFF,TGTGCCAGCCAAATCCGGGGAGGTAGAGTTCTGAATGAGCAGTTCTTC
TRBV6-2/TRBV6-3,-,TRBJ2-2,-,CASSYSLGRLVTGELFF,TGTGCCAGCAGTTACTCGCTGGGGCGGTTGGTCACCGGGGAGCTGTTTTTT
TRBV29-1,TRBD1,TRBJ1-1,few,CSALDRQNTEAFF,TGCAGCGCCCTGGACAGGCAGAACACTGAAGCTTTCTTT
TRBV5-5,TRBD1,TRBJ2-1,few,CASSRNTGGISYNEQFF,TGTGCCAGCAGCCGAAATACAGGGGGCATCTCCTACAATGAGCAGTTCTTC
TRBV7-2,-,TRBJ1-1,-,CASSLEGGNTEAFF,TGTGCCAGCAGCTTAGAAGGAGGGAACACTGAAGCTTTCTTT
TRBV6-2/TRBV6-3,-,TRBJ2-6,-,CASSYRGSGANVLTF,TGTGCCAGCAGTTACAGGGGCTCTGGGGCCAACGTCCTGACTTTC
TRBV2,-,TRBJ2-4,-,CASSDVSFGAKNIQYF,TGTGCCAGCAGTGATGTCTCATTCGGAGCCAAAAACATTCAGTACTTC
TRBV11-1,TRBD1,TRBJ1-4,-,CASKRDRRSEKLFF,TGTGCCAGCAAAAGGGACAGGCGATCTGAAAAACTGTTTTTT
TRBV5-5,-,TRBJ2-4,-,CASSLDIAKNIQYF,TGTGCCAGCAGCTTGGACATAGCCAAAAACATTCAGTACTTC
TRBV4-3,TRBD1,TRBJ2-7,-,CASSQETPRQGHRPYEQYF,TGCGCCAGCAGCCAAGAGACCCCTAGACAGGGGCACCGTCCCTACGAGCAGTACTTC
TRBV4-3,TRBD2,TRBJ2-7,-,CASSQALGGSSYEQYF,TGCGCCAGCAGCCAAGCTCTGGGCGGGAGCTCCTACGAGCAGTACTTC
TRBV28,-,TRBJ1-2,-,CASSPDRSVGYTF,TGTGCCAGCAGTCCTGACAGGAGCGTAGGCTACACCTTC
TRBV6-1,-,TRBJ1-5,-,CASSEARGGGEPQHF,TGTGCCAGCAGTGAAGCTCGGGGGGGAGGGGAGCCCCAGCATTTT
TRBV19,-,TRBJ2-3,-,CASSIALRGRTDTQYF,TGTGCCAGTAGTATAGCATTGAGAGGGCGCACAGATACGCAGTATTTT
TRBV6-5,TRBD2,TRBJ2-7,-,CASSYLAGGSYEQYF,TGTGCCAGCAGTTACTTAGCGGGGGGCTCCTACGAGCAGTACTTC
TRBV18,TRBD2,TRBJ2-3,-,CASSHSSGGAADTQYF,TGTGCCAGCTCACATTCTAGCGGGGGGGCAGCAGATACGCAGTATTTT
TRBV27,-,TRBJ1-2,-,CASSPDKTNYGYTF,TGTGCCAGCAGTCCGGACAAGACTAACTATGGCTACACCTTC
TRBV5-5,-,TRBJ2-2,-,CASSLVGWGIPGELFF,TGTGCCAGCAGCTTGGTAGGGTGGGGCATACCCGGGGAGCTGTTTTTT
TRBV4-3,-,TRBJ1-4,once,CASSQAVGGEKLFF,TGCGCCAGCAGCCAAGCTGTGGGAGGTGAAAAACTGTTTTTT
TRBV7-9,-,TRBJ1-3,-,CASSLVVGASSGNTIYF,TGTGCCAGCAGCTTAGTGGTTGGTGCTAGCTCTGGAAACACCATATATTTT
TRBV9,-,TRBJ2-7,-,CASSVRGGLSSYEQYF,TGTGCCAGCAGCGTAAGGGGGGGCCTGAGCTCCTACGAGCAGTACTTC
TRBV5-1,-,TRBJ1-1,-,CASSLVLSPGGTEAFF,TGCGCCAGCAGCTTGGTGTTGTCTCCGGGGGGCACTGAAGCTTTCTTT
TRBV7-9,-,TRBJ1-2,-,CASSAPGGYGYTF,TGTGCCAGCAGCGCCCCCGGGGGGTATGGCTACACCTTC
TRBV5-4,TRBD1,TRBJ2-3,-,CASSLDTWGQTDTQYF,TGTGCCAGCAGCTTGGATACATGGGGACAGACAGATACGCAGTATTTT
TRBV2,TRBD2,TRBJ2-1,-,CAGRQRTSEQFF,TGTGCCGGCCGCCAACGGACTAGCGAGCAGTTCTTC
TRBV3-1/TRBV3-2,TRBD1,TRBJ2-7,few,CASSQDFGRDRQYF,TGTGCCAGCAGCCAAGATTTTGGCAGGGACAGGCAGTACTTC
TRBV7-2,-,TRBJ1-5,-,CASSPHSNQPQHF,TGTGCCAGCAGCCCACACAGCAATCAGCCCCAGCATTTT